Given below is one T cell receptor beta chain in context. Its antigen is unidentified. Donors were Caucasian adults residing in Nashville, Tennessee, USA. Germline CDR1 and CDR2: SGHRS and YFSETQ. Trimming cost V 0 bases and J 5 bases, with 14 bases left between them. The CDR3 totals 15 residues. These data come from a study of shared clonotypes between healthy human individuals. Study-wide context: A couple of female and three male donors aged 18 to 49 were enrolled. Findings of the study overall: Between several donors, naive CD4 clonotypes were shared at a level of about 5.3%. Represented genetic and exposure-history diversity was restricted by having few donors.

TCRdb keeps only in-frame clones here, not all; method: immunoSEQ multiplex PCR. The profile shows over 1.5 million clones, around 98% of them singletons. The chain carries TRBV5-1 and TRBJ1-1, with D perhaps matching TRBD1 (6 bases). The TCR was taken from a man under 40 in good health. Sequences were obtained from naive CD4+ T cells sorted from blood. Subset specified: CD45RA+ positively selected. The DNA of the CDR3 is TGCGCCAGCAGCTTGGAAGGGGGGGCGCAAACTGAAGCTTTCTTT. It is translated as CASSLEGGAQTEAFF.